What follows are 27 T cell receptor beta chains derived from one specimen sequenced in a study of T cell responses to AZD1222 COVID-19 vaccine. Repertoires were generated with immunoSEQ multiplex PCR, while TCRdb's copy carries only in-frame clones and drops some. The sample contains some 130,000 clones, around 84% of which appear only once. Sequenced here: peripheral blood, sampled on day 0 of AZD1222 vaccination. The receptors shown here come from an adult in good health.

The rearrangement uses TRBV27 and TRBJ2-5; D may be TRBD1 (5 bases). Germline CDR1 reads MNHEY; CDR2 reads SMNVEV (reference sequence). The CDR3 has 16 amino acids. V lost 6 bases and J 5 bases, leaving 22 bases between the germline ends. The DNA of the CDR3 is TGTGCCAGCAGCCCCGGTAGTTGGGGCAGAACGGAGACCCAGTACTTC. It codes for CASSPGSWGRTETQYF.

This chain connects TRBV30 to TRBJ1-1, with D hard to call. CDR3 length equals 15 residues. Germline CDR1 reads GTSNPN; CDR2 reads SVGIG (reference sequence). V lost 2 bases, J lost 1 base, and 14 bases lay in between. DNA for the CDR3: TGTGCCTGGAGTAGGTTCGGCAGTAAGAACACTGAAGCTTTCTTT. Its protein product is CAWSRFGSKNTEAFF. The whole variable domain, filled in from reference TRBV30 and TRBJ1-1, reads SQTIHQWPATLVQPVGSPLSLECTVEGTSNPNLYWYRQAAGRGLQLLFYSVGIGQISSEVPQNLSASRPQDRQFILSSKKLLLSDSGFYLCAWSRFGSKNTEAFFGQGTRLTVV.

The chain combines TRBV4-2 with TRBJ2-1, with 7 bases identical to TRBD2. The CDR3 is 14 residues long. Germline V gene data show CDR1 as LGHNA and CDR2 as YNFKEQ. The V and J ends lost 4 bases and 9 bases, in that order; junction bases with no gene match: 9. CDR3 DNA sequence: TGTGCCAGCAGCCTAGGGACTAAACGGGGTGAGCAGTTCTTC. Its protein product is CASSLGTKRGEQFF.

This chain uses TRBV7-9 with TRBJ2-7; D remains ambiguous. Trimming removed 4 bases at V and 2 bases at J, with 12 bases between. Germline V gene data show CDR1 as SEHNR and CDR2 as FQNEAQ (reference sequence). The CDR3 extends over 14 amino acids. CDR3 coding DNA: TGTGCCAGCAGCTATCGGACGGATACCTACGAGCAGTACTTC. Amino acid sequence: CASSYRTDTYEQYF.

The V and J genes are TRBV6-5 and TRBJ1-4, with a possible D match to TRBD1 (6 bases). The germline V and J ends were trimmed by 3 bases and 8 bases, with 13 bases remaining between them. The CDR3 covers 14 residues. Germline V gene sequence: CDR1 MNHEY, CDR2 SVGAGI. The CDR3 region has the DNA TGTGCCAGCAGTTATACACAGGGACGGGAAAAACTGTTTTTT. Translated, it gives CASSYTQGREKLFF.

Only one count was recorded for this clone. The chain combines TRBV7-6 with TRBJ2-1; D is undetermined. The CDR3 is made up of 14 amino acids. Germline values: CDR1 SGHVS, CDR2 FNYEAQ. Trimming cost V 5 bases and J 4 bases, with 12 bases left between them. The CDR3 DNA reads TGTGCCAGCAGCCCCGCTCTTGGGTACAATGAGCAGTTCTTC. This gives the protein CASSPALGYNEQFF.

This chain uses TRBV28 with TRBJ2-7; D call uncertain. The CDR3 length is 13 residues. Germline CDR1 and CDR2: MDHEN and SYDVKM. The V end lost 8 bases, the J end lost 0 bases, and 11 bases lay between the germline ends. This CDR3 reads CASRVGNSYEQYF. The CDR3 coding sequence is TGTGCCAGCCGGGTGGGGAACTCCTACGAGCAGTACTTC.

The chain links TRBV3-1 (or the pseudogene TRBV3-2) to TRBJ1-1; no firm D call. There are 14 residues in the CDR3. Germline-derived CDR1 and CDR2 are LGHDT and YNNKEL (reference sequence). The V end lost 0 bases, the J end lost 0 bases, and 5 bases lay between the germline ends. CDR3 residues: CASSQDLVNTEAFF. The CDR3, as DNA: TGTGCCAGCAGCCAAGATCTGGTGAACACTGAAGCTTTCTTT.

The J gene is TRBJ1-2, the V gene TRBV3-1 (or the pseudogene TRBV3-2); D unclear. The V end was cut by 4 bases, the J end by 5 bases, with 11 bases between. Germline CDR1 is LGHDT and CDR2 is YNNKEL (reference sequence). This CDR3 contains 13 residues. CDR3 bases: TGTGCCAGCAGCCCCCCCTCCGGGTATGGCTACACCTTC. Its translation: CASSPPSGYGYTF.

This chain joins TRBV28 and TRBJ1-2, with 9 bases fitting TRBD1. CDR3 length equals 13 residues. Per germline, CDR1 MDHEN and CDR2 SYDVKM. Losses at the gene ends were 7 bases for V and 6 bases for J; bases not matched to a gene: 6. The CDR3 here is CASNLQGANGYTF. The CDR3 coding sequence is TGTGCCAGCAATCTACAGGGGGCAAATGGCTACACCTTC.

The chain is built from TRBV7-2 and TRBJ1-6; TRBD1 aligns across 7 bases. Germline assignment: CDR1 SGHTA and CDR2 FQGNSA. After removal of 4 bases from V and 7 bases from J, the junction contained 10 bases not matched to a gene. The CDR3 has 16 amino acids. CDR3 amino acids: CASSSGQRGANSPLHF. As DNA, the CDR3 is TGTGCCAGCAGCTCGGGACAGCGTGGTGCGAATTCACCCCTCCACTTT.

In this sample, this clone turned up a few times. V is TRBV5-1 and J is TRBJ2-7; D possibly corresponds to TRBD2 (5 bases). CDR1 and CDR2 (germline): SGHRS, YFSETQ. The CDR3 runs to 15 residues. Between the trimmed V and J ends, which lost 1 base and 3 bases, there was a span of 14 bases. The DNA of the CDR3 is TGCGCCAGCAGCTTGTCCGGGATCGAACGCTACGAGCAGTACTTC. Translation gives CASSLSGIERYEQYF.

The rearrangement joins TRBV6-1 to TRBJ1-6, with D unresolved. Deletions cut 1 base from V and 3 bases from J, with 7 bases between. This CDR3 is 15 amino acids long. CDR1 MNHNS and CDR2 SASEGT come from the germline V gene. The CDR3 coding sequence is TGTGCCAGCAGTGAAGGCGCTATCTATAATTCACCCCTCCACTTT. This translates into CASSEGAIYNSPLHF.

This chain connects TRBV7-6 to TRBJ1-1; perhaps TRBD1 as D (5 bases). The V gene lost 5 bases and the J gene lost 2 bases, with 15 bases spanning the gap. The germline V gene has CDR1 SGHVS and CDR2 FNYEAQ. This CDR3 is 15 amino acids long. The CDR3 spells CASSPGAGINTEAFF. The CDR3, as DNA: TGTGCCAGCAGCCCTGGGGCAGGGATAAACACTGAAGCTTTCTTT.

The gene calls are TRBV5-1 and TRBJ2-1; TRBD2 might be the D (5 bases). Trimming removed 4 bases at V and 0 bases at J, with 11 bases between. Per germline, CDR1 SGHRS and CDR2 YFSETQ. CDR3 size: 15 residues. In DNA, the CDR3 is TGCGCCAGCAGCCGCGGGCTCAGCTCCTACAATGAGCAGTTCTTC. This codes for CASSRGLSSYNEQFF.

The chain links TRBV5-1 to TRBJ1-5; 10 positions agree with TRBD1. This CDR3 is 15 amino acids long. Trimming at V came to 4 bases and at J to 8 bases, leaving 9 bases not matched to a gene. Germline assignment: CDR1 SGHRS and CDR2 YFSETQ. CDR3 nucleotides: TGCGCCAGCAGCCCGGGACAGGGGTACATGGAGCCCCAGCATTTT. Amino acid sequence: CASSPGQGYMEPQHF. Drawing the rest from reference TRBV5-1 and TRBJ1-5, the complete variable domain is KAGVTQTPRYLIKTRGQQVTLSCSPISGHRSVSWYQQTPGQGLQFLFEYFSETQRNKGNFPGRFSGRQFSNSRSEMNVSTLELGDSALYLCASSPGQGYMEPQHFGDGTRLSIL.

The CDR3 DNA reads TGCAGCGTAGACCTTAACTATGGCTACACCTTC. It yields the protein CSVDLNYGYTF. The rearrangement links TRBV29-1 to TRBJ1-2, with D unclear. Trimming removed 6 bases at V and 1 base at J, with 6 bases between. CDR1 is SQVTM, CDR2 ANQGSEA, per germline. The CDR3 has 11 residues.

The chain combines TRBV7-6 with TRBJ2-2; no reliable D call. Germline lookup yields CDR1 SGHVS and CDR2 FNYEAQ. CDR3 length equals 13 residues. V lost 6 bases to trimming and J lost 0 bases, with 5 bases between them. CDR3 nucleotide sequence: TGTGCCAGCAGTCATTCGAACACCGGGGAGCTGTTTTTT. Protein: CASSHSNTGELFF.

The chain is built from TRBV10-2 and TRBJ2-3, with D hard to call. There are 11 residues in the CDR3. The ends were cut back, 6 bases at V and 3 bases at J, with 4 bases in the middle. CDR1 is WSHSY, CDR2 SAAADI, per germline. The CDR3 region is CASSLTDTQYF. CDR3 coding DNA: TGCGCCAGCAGCTTAACAGATACGCAGTATTTT.

To note about this clone: Other DNA sequences in this sample translate to the same CDR3. The chain uses TRBV27 and TRBJ1-5; D remains ambiguous. This CDR3 contains 12 residues. The V end lost 6 bases, the J end lost 7 bases, and 10 bases lay between the germline ends. From germline, CDR1 is MNHEY and CDR2 SMNVEV (reference sequence). CDR3 loop: CASSLLGQPQHF. The CDR3 nucleotides read TGTGCCAGCAGCCTTCTCGGACAGCCCCAGCATTTT.

This clone came up a few times. The V call is TRBV5-5, the J call TRBJ1-4; 7 bases align to TRBD1. V lost 4 bases to trimming and J lost 0 bases; unmatched junction nucleotides: 6. CDR1 SGHKS and CDR2 YYEKEE come from the germline V gene (reference sequence). This CDR3 has 16 residues. The CDR3 loop reads CASSIRDRATNEKLFF. The CDR3 bases are TGTGCCAGCAGCATCCGGGACAGAGCAACTAATGAAAAACTGTTTTTT.

The chain is built from TRBV18 and TRBJ2-3; a weak D match, TRBD2 (5 bases). The V end lost 0 bases, the J end lost 2 bases, and 21 bases lay between the germline ends. This CDR3 spans 19 amino acids. The germline gives CDR1 KGHSH, CDR2 LQKENI. The CDR3 spells CASSPPDRLLARATDTQYF. For the CDR3, the DNA is TGTGCCAGCTCACCACCAGACCGCCTCCTAGCTCGGGCCACAGATACGCAGTATTTT.

The chain carries TRBV5-1 and TRBJ2-5; 8 bases are a match to TRBD2. CDR3 length: 17 amino acids. The trim removed 0 bases at V and 1 base at J, leaving 8 bases unmatched. Germline V gene data show CDR1 as SGHRS and CDR2 as YFSETQ. CDR3 amino acids: CASSLDPGGTTQETQYF. Here the CDR3 DNA reads TGCGCCAGCAGCTTGGATCCGGGGGGGACCACCCAAGAGACCCAGTACTTC.

This clone was observed a handful of times. CDR3 bases: TGTGCCAGCAGTGGAGCGGGGACGATGGGGAGCTCCTACGAGCAGTACTTC. It yields the protein CASSGAGTMGSSYEQYF. The gene calls are TRBV2 and TRBJ2-7, with 7 nucleotides matching TRBD2. This CDR3 has 17 amino acids. Unmatched junction bases numbered 12, after V lost 4 bases and J lost 0 bases. From germline, CDR1 is SNHLY and CDR2 FYNNEI.

The gene calls are TRBV5-1 and TRBJ1-2; D gene uncertain. The V gene lost 0 bases and the J gene lost 6 bases, with 12 bases spanning the gap. The germline V gene encodes CDR1 SGHRS and CDR2 YFSETQ. The CDR3 runs to 14 residues. The CDR3 sequence: CASSLDREPHGYTF. CDR3 nucleotide sequence: TGCGCCAGCAGCTTGGATCGGGAGCCCCATGGCTACACCTTC.

The chain has TRBV7-9 and TRBJ1-1; D is undetermined. The CDR3 is 14 residues long. Looked up from germline, CDR1 is SEHNR and CDR2 is FQNEAQ (reference sequence). Deletions cut 0 bases from V and 4 bases from J, with 9 bases between. The CDR3: CASSLASPSTEAFF. CDR3 in DNA: TGTGCCAGCAGCTTAGCGAGTCCCAGCACTGAAGCTTTCTTT.

This clone came up a few times. The V and J genes are TRBV14 and TRBJ1-6, with no clear D. Deletions cut 0 bases from V and 7 bases from J, with 7 bases between. The CDR3 consists of 14 residues. Germline CDR1 SGHDN, CDR2 FVKESK. The CDR3 loop is CASSQELANSPLHF. The CDR3 DNA reads TGTGCCAGCAGCCAAGAATTAGCCAATTCACCCCTCCACTTT.